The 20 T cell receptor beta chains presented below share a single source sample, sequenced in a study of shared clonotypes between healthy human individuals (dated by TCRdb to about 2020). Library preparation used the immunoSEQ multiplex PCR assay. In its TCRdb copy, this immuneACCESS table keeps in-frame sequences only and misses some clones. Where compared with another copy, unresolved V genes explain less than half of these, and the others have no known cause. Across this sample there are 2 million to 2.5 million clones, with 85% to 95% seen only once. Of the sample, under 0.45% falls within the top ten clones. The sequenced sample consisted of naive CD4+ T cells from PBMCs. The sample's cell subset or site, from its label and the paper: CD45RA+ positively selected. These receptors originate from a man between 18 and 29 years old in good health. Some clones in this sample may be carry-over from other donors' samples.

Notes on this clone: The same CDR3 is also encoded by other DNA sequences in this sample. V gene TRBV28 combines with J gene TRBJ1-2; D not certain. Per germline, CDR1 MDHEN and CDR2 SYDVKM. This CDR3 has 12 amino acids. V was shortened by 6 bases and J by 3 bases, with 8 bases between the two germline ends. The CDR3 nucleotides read TGTGCCAGCAGCTTGAGGGACTATGGCTACACCTTC. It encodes CASSLRDYGYTF.

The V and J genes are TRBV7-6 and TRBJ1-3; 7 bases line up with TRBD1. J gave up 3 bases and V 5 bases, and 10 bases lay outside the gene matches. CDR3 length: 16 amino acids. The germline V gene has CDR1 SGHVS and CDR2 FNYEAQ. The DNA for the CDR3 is TGTGCCAGCAGCCCACGGGACAGACTAAATGGAAACACCATATATTTT. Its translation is CASSPRDRLNGNTIYF.

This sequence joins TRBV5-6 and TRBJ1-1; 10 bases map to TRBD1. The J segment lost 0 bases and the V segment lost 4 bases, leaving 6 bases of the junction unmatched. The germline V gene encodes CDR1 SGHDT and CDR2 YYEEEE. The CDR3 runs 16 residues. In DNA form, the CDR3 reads TGTGCCAGCAGCGTGGACAGGGGGGTTGTGAACACTGAAGCTTTCTTT. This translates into CASSVDRGVVNTEAFF. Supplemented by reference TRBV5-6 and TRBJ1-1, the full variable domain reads DAGVTQSPTHLIKTRGQQVTLRCSPKSGHDTVSWYQQALGQGPQFIFQYYEEEERQRGNFPDRFSGHQFPNYSSELNVNALLLGDSALYLCASSVDRGVVNTEAFFGQGTRLTVV.

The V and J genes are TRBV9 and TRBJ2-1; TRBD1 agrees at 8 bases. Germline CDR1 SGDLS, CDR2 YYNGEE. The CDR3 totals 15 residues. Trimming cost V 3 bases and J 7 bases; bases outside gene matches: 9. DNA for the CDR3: TGTGCCAGCAGCGCACACTGGGACAGGAGAAATGAGCAGTTCTTC. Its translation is CASSAHWDRRNEQFF.

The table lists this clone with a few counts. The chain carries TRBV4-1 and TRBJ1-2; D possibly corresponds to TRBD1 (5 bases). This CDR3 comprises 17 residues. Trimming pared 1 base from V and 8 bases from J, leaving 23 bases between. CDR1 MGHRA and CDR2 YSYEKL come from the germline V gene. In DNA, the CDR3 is TGCGCCAGCAGCCAAGTCCTTGGGACGGGCCCCATTGTGGGCTACACCTTC. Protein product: CASSQVLGTGPIVGYTF.

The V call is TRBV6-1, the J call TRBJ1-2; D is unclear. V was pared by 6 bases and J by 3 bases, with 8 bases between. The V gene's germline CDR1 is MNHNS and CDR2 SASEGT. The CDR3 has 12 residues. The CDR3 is CASRGNYYGYTF. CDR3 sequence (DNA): TGTGCCAGCAGGGGGAACTACTATGGCTACACCTTC.

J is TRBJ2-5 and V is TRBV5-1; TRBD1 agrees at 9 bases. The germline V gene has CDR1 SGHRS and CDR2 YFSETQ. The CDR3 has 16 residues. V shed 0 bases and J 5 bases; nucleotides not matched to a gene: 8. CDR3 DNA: TGCGCCAGCAGCTTGGCCGGGACAGGGACCCGCGAGACCCAGTACTTC. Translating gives CASSLAGTGTRETQYF.

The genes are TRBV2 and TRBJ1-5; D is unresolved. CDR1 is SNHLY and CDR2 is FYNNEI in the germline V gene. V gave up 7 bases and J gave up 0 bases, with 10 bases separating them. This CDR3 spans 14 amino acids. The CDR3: CASKAEYSNQPQHF. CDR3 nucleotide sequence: TGTGCCAGCAAGGCTGAATATAGCAATCAGCCCCAGCATTTT.

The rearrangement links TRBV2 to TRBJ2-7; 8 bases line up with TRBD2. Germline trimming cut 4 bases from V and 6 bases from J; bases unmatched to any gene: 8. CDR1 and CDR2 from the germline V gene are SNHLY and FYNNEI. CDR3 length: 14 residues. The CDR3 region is CASSGSGSPGEQYF. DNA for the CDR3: TGTGCCAGCAGTGGGAGCGGGAGCCCCGGCGAGCAGTACTTC.

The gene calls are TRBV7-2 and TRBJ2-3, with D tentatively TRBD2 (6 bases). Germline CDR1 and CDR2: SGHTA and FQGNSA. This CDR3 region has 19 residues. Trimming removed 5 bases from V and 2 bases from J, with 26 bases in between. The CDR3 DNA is TGTGCCAGCAGCCCCGGAGGGGTAAGGAGCGGAAGTCCCACAGATACGCAGTATTTT. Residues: CASSPGGVRSGSPTDTQYF.

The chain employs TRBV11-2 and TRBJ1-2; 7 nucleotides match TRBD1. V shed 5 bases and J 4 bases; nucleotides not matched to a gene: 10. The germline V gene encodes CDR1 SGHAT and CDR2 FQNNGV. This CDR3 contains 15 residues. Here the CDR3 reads CASSDGTGAFYGYTF. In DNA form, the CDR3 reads TGTGCCAGCAGCGACGGAACAGGGGCTTTCTATGGCTACACCTTC.

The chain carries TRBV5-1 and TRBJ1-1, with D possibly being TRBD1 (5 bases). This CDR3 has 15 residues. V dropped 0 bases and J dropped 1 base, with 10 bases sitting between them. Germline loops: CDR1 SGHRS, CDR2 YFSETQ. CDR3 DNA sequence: TGCGCCAGCAGCTTGGCCGCAACAGGGAACACTGAAGCTTTCTTT. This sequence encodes CASSLAATGNTEAFF.

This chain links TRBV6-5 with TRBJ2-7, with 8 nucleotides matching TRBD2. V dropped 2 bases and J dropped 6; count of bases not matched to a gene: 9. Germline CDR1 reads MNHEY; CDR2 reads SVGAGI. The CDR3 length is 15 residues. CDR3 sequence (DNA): TGTGCCAGCAGTTACCCCGGCCGGGGGGGCCTCGAGCAGTACTTC. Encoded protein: CASSYPGRGGLEQYF.

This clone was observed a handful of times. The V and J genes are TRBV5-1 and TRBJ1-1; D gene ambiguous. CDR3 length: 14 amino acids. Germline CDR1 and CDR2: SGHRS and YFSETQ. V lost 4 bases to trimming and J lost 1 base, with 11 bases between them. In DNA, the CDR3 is TGCGCCAGCAGCGCTCGGGTCTCGAACACTGAAGCTTTCTTT. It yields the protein CASSARVSNTEAFF. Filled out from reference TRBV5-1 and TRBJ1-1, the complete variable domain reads KAGVTQTPRYLIKTRGQQVTLSCSPISGHRSVSWYQQTPGQGLQFLFEYFSETQRNKGNFPGRFSGRQFSNSRSEMNVSTLELGDSALYLCASSARVSNTEAFFGQGTRLTVV.

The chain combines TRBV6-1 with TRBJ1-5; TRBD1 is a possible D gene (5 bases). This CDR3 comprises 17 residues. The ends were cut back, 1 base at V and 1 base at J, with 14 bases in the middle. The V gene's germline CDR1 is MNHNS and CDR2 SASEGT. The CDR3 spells CASSEGAGRRSNQPQHF. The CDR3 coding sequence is TGTGCCAGCAGTGAAGGGGCAGGGCGAAGGAGCAATCAGCCCCAGCATTTT.

Written as DNA, the CDR3 is TGCGCCAGCAGCTTGGCCGCTAGCGGGGCCTACAATGAGCAGTTCTTC. Amino acids: CASSLAASGAYNEQFF. This chain joins TRBV5-1 and TRBJ2-1, with 9 nucleotides matching TRBD2. Germline V gene lookup returns CDR1 SGHRS and CDR2 YFSETQ. The CDR3 spans 16 residues. J gave up 2 bases and V 0 bases, and 3 bases lay outside the gene matches.

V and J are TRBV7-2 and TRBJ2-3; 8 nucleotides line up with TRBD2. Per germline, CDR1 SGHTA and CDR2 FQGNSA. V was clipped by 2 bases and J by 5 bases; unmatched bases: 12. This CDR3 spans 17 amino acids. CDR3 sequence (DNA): TGTGCCAGCAGCTTATGGTCTTCGAGCGGGAGTGTAGATACGCAGTATTTT. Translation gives CASSLWSSSGSVDTQYF.

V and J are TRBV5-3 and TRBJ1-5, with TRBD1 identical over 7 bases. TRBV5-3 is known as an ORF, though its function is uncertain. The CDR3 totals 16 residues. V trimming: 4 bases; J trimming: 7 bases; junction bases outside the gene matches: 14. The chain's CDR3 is CARSPAEGARKQPQHF. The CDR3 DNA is TGTGCCAGAAGCCCCGCCGAGGGGGCGCGGAAGCAGCCCCAGCATTTT.

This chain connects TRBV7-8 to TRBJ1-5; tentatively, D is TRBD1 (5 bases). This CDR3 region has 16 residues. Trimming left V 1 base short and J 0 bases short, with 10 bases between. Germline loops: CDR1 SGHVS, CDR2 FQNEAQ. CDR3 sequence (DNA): TGTGCCAGCAGCTTAGAGACAGCCTATAGCAATCAGCCCCAGCATTTT. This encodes CASSLETAYSNQPQHF.

Here the CDR3 DNA reads TGTGCCAGCAGTTACGCACCAGAGGGGCGGAGATCCGAGCAGTACTTC. This gives the protein CASSYAPEGRRSEQYF. The chain links TRBV6-5 to TRBJ2-7; D is possibly TRBD1 or TRBD2 (5 bases each). Trimming left V 2 bases short and J 6 bases short, with 20 bases between. CDR1 is MNHEY, CDR2 SVGAGI, per germline. The CDR3 covers 16 residues.